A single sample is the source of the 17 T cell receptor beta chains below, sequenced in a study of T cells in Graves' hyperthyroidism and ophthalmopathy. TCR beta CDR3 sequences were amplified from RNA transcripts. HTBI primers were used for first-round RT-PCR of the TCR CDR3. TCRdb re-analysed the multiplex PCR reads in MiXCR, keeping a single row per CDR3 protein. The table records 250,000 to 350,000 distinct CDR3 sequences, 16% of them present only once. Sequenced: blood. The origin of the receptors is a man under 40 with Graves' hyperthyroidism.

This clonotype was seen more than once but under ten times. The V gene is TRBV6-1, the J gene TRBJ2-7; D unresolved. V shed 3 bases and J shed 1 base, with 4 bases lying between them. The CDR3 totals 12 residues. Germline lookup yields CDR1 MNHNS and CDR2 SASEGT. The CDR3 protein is CASSEGSYEQYF. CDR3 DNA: TGTGCCAGCAGTGAGGGATCCTACGAGCAGTACTTC.

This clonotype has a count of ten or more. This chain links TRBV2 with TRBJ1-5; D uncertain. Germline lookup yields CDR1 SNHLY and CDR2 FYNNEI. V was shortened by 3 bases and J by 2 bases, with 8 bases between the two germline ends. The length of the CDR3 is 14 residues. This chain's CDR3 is CASSEPGGNQPQHF. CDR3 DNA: TGTGCCAGCAGTGAGCCCGGCGGCAATCAGCCCCAGCATTTT.

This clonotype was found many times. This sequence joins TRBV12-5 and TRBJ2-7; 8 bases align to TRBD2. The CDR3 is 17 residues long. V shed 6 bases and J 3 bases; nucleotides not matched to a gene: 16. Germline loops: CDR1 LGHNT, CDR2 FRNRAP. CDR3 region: CASGPGTLAGGGYEQYF. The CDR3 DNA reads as TGTGCTAGTGGACCCGGCACCCTAGCGGGCGGAGGCTACGAGCAGTACTTC.

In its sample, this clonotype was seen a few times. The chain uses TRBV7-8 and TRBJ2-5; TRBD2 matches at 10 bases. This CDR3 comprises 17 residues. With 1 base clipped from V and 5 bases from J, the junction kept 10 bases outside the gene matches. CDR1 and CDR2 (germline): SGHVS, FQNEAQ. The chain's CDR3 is CASSLGPGLAGVETQYF. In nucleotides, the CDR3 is TGTGCCAGCAGCTTAGGCCCTGGGCTAGCGGGAGTGGAGACCCAGTACTTC.

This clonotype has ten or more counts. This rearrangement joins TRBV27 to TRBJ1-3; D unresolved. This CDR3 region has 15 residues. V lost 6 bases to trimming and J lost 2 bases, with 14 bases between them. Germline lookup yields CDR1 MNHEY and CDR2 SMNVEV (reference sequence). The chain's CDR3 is CASRGKSKAGNTIYF. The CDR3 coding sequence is TGTGCCAGCAGGGGAAAATCTAAGGCTGGAAACACCATATATTTT.

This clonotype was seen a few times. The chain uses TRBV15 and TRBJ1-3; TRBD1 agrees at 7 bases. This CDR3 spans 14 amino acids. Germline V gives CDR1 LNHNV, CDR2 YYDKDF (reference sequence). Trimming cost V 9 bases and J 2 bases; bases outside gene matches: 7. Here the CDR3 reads CATQEGTAGNTIYF. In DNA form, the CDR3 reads TGTGCCACTCAGGAGGGGACAGCTGGAAACACCATATATTTT.

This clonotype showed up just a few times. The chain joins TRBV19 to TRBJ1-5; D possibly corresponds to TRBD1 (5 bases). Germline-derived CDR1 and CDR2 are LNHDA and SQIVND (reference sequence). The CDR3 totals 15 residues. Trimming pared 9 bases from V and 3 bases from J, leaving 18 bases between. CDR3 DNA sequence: TGTGCCAGCAGAGAACTCCAGGGCCACAATCAGCCCCAGCATTTT. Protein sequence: CASRELQGHNQPQHF.

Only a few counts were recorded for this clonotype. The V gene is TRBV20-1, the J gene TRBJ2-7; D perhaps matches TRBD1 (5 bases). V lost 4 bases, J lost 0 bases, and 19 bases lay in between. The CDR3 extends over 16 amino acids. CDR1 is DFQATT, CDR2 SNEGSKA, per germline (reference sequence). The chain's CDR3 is CSATFTTARTSYEQYF. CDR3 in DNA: TGCAGTGCTACATTTACGACAGCAAGAACCTCCTACGAGCAGTACTTC.

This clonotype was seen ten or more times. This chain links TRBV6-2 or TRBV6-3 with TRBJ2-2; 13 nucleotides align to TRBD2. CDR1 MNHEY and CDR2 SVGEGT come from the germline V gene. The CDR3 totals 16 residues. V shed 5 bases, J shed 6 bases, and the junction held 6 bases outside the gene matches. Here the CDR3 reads CASSAGLAGEAGELFF. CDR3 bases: TGTGCCAGCAGTGCTGGACTAGCGGGAGAGGCCGGGGAGCTGTTTTTT.

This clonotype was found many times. The chain's CDR3 is CASSPTGLADYEQYF. DNA of the CDR3: TGTGCCAGCAGCCCCACCGGACTAGCGGACTACGAGCAGTACTTC. The chain combines TRBV7-2 with TRBJ2-7; 10 bases align to TRBD2. CDR3 length: 15 residues. Germline CDR1 SGHTA, CDR2 FQGNSA. With V trimmed by 5 bases and J by 3 bases, 7 bases remained unmatched. The whole variable domain, filled in from reference TRBV7-2 and TRBJ2-7, reads GAGVSQSPSNKVTEKGKDVELRCDPISGHTALYWYRQSLGQGLEFLIYFQGNSAPDKSGLPSDRFSAERTGGSVSTLTIQRTQQEDSAVYLCASSPTGLADYEQYFGPGTRLTVT.

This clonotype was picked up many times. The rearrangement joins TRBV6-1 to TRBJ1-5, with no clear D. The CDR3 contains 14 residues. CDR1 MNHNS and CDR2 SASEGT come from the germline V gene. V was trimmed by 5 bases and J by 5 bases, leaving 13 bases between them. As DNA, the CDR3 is TGTGCCAGCAGTAACCACGGGAGCTATCAGCCCCAGCATTTT. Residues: CASSNHGSYQPQHF.

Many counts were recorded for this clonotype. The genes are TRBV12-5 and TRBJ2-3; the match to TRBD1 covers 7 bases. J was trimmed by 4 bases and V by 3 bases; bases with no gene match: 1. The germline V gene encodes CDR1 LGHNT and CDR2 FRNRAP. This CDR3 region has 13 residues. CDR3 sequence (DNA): TGTGCTAGTGGTTTTCAGGGGGCAGATACGCAGTATTTT. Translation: CASGFQGADTQYF.

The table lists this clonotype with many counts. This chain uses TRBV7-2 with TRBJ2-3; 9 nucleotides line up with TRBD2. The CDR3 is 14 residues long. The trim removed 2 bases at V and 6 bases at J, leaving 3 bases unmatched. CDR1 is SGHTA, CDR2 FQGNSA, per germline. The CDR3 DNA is TGTGCCAGCAGCTTACAAGCGGGGGGTGATACGCAGTATTTT. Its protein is CASSLQAGGDTQYF.

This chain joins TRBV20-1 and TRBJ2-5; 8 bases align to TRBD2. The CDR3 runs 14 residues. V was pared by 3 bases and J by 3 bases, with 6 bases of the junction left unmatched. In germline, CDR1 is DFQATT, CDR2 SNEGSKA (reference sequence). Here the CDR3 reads CSASQTSEKETQYF. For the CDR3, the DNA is TGCAGTGCTAGCCAGACTAGCGAGAAAGAGACCCAGTACTTC.

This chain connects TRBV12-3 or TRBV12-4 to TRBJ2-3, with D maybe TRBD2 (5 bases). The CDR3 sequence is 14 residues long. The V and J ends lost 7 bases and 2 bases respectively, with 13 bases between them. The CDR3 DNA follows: TGTGCCAGCAAAGGATTTAGCGCCACAGATACGCAGTATTTT. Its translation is CASKGFSATDTQYF.

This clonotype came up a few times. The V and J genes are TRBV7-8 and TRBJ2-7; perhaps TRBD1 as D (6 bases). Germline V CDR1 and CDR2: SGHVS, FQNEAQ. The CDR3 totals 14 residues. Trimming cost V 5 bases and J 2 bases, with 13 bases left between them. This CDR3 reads CASSPRDIPYEQYF. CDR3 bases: TGTGCCAGCAGCCCCCGGGACATACCCTACGAGCAGTACTTC.

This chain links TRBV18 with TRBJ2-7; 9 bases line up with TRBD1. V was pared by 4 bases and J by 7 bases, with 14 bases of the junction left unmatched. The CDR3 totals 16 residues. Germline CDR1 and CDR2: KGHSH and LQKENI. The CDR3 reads CASSLDAGQGKKEQYF. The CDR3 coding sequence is TGTGCCAGCTCACTGGACGCTGGACAGGGGAAAAAAGAGCAGTACTTC. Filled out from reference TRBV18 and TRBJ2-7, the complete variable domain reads NAGVMQNPRHLVRRRGQEARLRCSPMKGHSHVYWYRQLPEEGLKFMVYLQKENIIDESGMPKERFSAEFPKEGPSILRIQQVVRGDSAAYFCASSLDAGQGKKEQYFGPGTRLTVT.